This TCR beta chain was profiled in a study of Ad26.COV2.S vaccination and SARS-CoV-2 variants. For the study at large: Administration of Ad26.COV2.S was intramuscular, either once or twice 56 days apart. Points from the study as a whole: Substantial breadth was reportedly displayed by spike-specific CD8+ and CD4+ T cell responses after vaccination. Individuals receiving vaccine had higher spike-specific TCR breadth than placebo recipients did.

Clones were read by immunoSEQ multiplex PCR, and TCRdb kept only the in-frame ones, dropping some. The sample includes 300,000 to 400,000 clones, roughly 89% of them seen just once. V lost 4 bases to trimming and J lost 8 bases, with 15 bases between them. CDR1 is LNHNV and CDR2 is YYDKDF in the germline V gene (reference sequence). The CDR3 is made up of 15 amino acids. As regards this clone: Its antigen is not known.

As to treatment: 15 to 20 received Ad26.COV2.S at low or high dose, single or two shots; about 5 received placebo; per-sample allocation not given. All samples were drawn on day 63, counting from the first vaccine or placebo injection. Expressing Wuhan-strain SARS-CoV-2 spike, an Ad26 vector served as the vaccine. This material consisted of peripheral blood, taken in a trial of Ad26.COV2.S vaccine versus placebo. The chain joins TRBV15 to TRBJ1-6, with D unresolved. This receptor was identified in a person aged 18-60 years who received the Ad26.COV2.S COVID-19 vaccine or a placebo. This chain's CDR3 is CATSIAGFKDSPLHF. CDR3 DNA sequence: TGTGCCACCAGCATAGCGGGATTCAAGGATTCACCCCTCCACTTT.